This T cell receptor (beta chain) was sequenced for a study of beta chain features in type 1 diabetes. The study's findings and limits: Moderate yet significant TCRB CDR3 shortening was seen in Type 1 diabetes patients in all four CD4+ subsets.

The CDR3 has 14 residues. The V and J ends lost 7 bases and 8 bases, in that order; junction bases with no gene match: 11. Germline CDR1 reads SQVTM; CDR2 reads ANQGSEA. Worth noting for this clone: No antigen is known for it.

Since all of the isolated RNA was reverse transcribed, expressed TCRB transcripts were what got sequenced. Clones were read by immunoSEQ multiplex PCR, and TCRdb kept only the in-frame ones, dropping some. The profile covers approximately 100,000 clones, with 30% to 40% appearing a single time and roughly 0.064% taken by the ten largest. Donors underwent one heparinised blood draw, about 120 mL on average. Sequenced input: stem cell memory CD4+ T cells from blood. The clonotype comes from a young woman in good health. The chain uses TRBV29-1 and TRBJ2-1, with 10 bases identical to TRBD2. In DNA, the CDR3 is TGCAGCGGCGAGAGTAGCGGGAGGATATATGAGCAGTTCTTC. Protein: CSGESSGRIYEQFF.